This record covers a single TCR beta chain. Germline is not matched at one junction end, which may reflect a read error. CDR3 size: 10 residues. Germline assignment: CDR1 SQVTM and CDR2 ANQGSEA. The sample is drawn from a study of cytomegalovirus exposure and HLA in healthy donors. The repertoire was sequenced with immunoSEQ multiplex PCR; TCRdb's copy has only in-frame clones and lacks some. The sample shows about 310,000 clones, roughly 88% of them seen only once. This clonotype was sampled from a man aged 25 to 40 in good health and CMV-seronegative. The chain carries TRBV29-1 and TRBJ1-1; a possible D gene is TRBD1 (5 bases). Sequencing used PBMCs. The CDR3 coding sequence is TGCAGCGTTGGATTGGGGGGGTCCAACTTT. As protein: CSVGLGGSNF.